Sequencing of this T cell receptor beta chain was carried out in a study of beta chain features in type 1 diabetes. In this sample, this clone turned up a few times. What it recognizes is unknown. Study-wide points: Amplification by PCR could prefer shorter templates, with the same effect in patients and controls. Shortening that was moderate but significant affected the TCRB CDR3s of Type 1 diabetes patients in all four CD4+ subsets.

The authors reverse transcribed all of the isolated RNA, so sequencing captured expressed TCRB transcripts. Assay used: immunoSEQ multiplex PCR; TCRdb lists only in-frame clones, some missing. The profile shows some 300,000 clones, approximately 8% of them singletons. Sequencing input: central memory CD4+ T cells from blood. The receptor was isolated from a young woman in good health.

Here the CDR3 reads CASSLIQLYNEQFF. The CDR3 DNA reads TGCGCCAGCAGCCTGATACAGCTCTACAATGAGCAGTTCTTC. The J gene is TRBJ2-1, the V gene TRBV4-1, with D uncertain. The germline V and J ends were trimmed by 4 bases and 3 bases, with 10 bases remaining between them. The CDR3 is 14 residues long. CDR1 and CDR2 from the germline V gene are MGHRA and YSYEKL.